The present TCR beta chain was sequenced within a study of shared clonotypes between healthy human individuals. Sequenced by immunoSEQ multiplex PCR; TCRdb stores in-frame clones only, minus some. This sample has about 490,000 clones, with around 80% found just once. Germline V gives CDR1 MNHNS, CDR2 SASEGT. The CDR3 spans 15 residues. J gave up 6 bases and V 6 bases, and 11 bases lay outside the gene matches. The sequence was obtained from a woman aged 40 to 50 in good health. Some clones in this sample may be carry-over from other donors' samples. The chain combines TRBV6-1 with TRBJ1-5; 7 bases match TRBD1. The sequenced material came from PBMCs. The CDR3 region is CASRGDAGGSQPQHF. CDR3 sequence (DNA): TGTGCCAGCAGGGGAGACGCAGGGGGGAGTCAGCCCCAGCATTTT.